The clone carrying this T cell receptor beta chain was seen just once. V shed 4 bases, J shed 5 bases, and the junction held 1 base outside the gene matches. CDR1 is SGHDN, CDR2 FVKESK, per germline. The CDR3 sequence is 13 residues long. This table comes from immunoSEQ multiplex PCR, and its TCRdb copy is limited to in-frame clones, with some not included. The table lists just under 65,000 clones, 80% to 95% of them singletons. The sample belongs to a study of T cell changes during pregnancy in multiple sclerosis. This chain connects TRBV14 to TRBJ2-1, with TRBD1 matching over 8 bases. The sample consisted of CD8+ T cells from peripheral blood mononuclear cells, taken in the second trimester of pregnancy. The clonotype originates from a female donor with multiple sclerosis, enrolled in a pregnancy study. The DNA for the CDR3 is TGTGCCAGCAGCCTACAGGGGGACAATGAGCAGTTCTTC. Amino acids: CASSLQGDNEQFF. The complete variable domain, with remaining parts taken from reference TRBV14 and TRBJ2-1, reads EAGVTQFPSHSVIEKGQTVTLRCDPISGHDNLYWYRRVMGKEIKFLLHFVKESKQDESGMPNNRFLAERTGGTYSTLKVQPAELEDSGVYFCASSLQGDNEQFFGPGTRLTVL.